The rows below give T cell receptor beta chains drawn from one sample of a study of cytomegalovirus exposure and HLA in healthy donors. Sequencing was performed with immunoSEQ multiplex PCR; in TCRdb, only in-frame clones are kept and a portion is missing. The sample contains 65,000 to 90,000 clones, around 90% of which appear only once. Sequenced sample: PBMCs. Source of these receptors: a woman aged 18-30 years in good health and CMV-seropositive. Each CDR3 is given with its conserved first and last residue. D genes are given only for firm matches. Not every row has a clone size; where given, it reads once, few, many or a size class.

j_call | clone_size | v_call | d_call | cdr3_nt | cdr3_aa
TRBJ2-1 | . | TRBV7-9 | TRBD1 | TGTGCCAGCAGCTTAGGCCCTAGGGACAGGGGGTTTAACAATGAGCAGTTCTTC | CASSLGPRDRGFNNEQFF
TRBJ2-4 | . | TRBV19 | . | TGTGCCAGTAAAGGTGCGGGACGCACTCAGTACTTC | CASKGAGRTQYF
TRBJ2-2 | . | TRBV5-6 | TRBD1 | TGTGCCAGCAGCCTCCGGGACAGAAGTACCGGGGAGCTGTTTTTT | CASSLRDRSTGELFF
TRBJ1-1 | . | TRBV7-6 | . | TGTGCCAGCTCCAAGGGGGGGAGGAACACTGAAGCTTTCTTT | CASSKGGRNTEAFF
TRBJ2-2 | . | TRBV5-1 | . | TGCGCCAGCAGCCCTCCCCGGGTGAGCCCCGGGGAGCTGTTTTTT | CASSPPRVSPGELFF
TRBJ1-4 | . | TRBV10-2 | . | TGCGCCAGCAGAGTACTGTGGTGGGAGCTGAATGAAAAACTGTTTTTT | CASRVLWWELNEKLFF
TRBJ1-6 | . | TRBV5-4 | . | TGTGCCAGCAGCTTGGGAGGGGGTTTTTCTAATTCACCCCTCCACTTT | CASSLGGGFSNSPLHF
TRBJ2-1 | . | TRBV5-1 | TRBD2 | TGCGCCAGCAGCTCCCCGGAGGCGGGGGGGATCTACAATGAGCAGTTCTTC | CASSSPEAGGIYNEQFF
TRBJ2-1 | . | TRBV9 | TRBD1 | TGTGCCAGCAGCGTATCCCCCGGACAGGGCAATGAGCAGTTCTTC | CASSVSPGQGNEQFF
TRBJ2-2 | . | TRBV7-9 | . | TGTGCCATAAGAAGAGCGGCGGATGGGCCTATGGGCACCGGGGAGCTGTTTTTT | CAIRRAADGPMGTGELFF
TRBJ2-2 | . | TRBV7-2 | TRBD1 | TGTGCCAGCAGGGTGGGACAGGGGTCGGCCGGGGAGCTGTTTTTT | CASRVGQGSAGELFF
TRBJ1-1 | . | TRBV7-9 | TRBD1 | TGTGCCAGCAGTCCGGACAGGGCAGTGAACACTGAAGCTTTCTTT | CASSPDRAVNTEAFF
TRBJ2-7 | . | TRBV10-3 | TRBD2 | TGTGCCATCAGGACTAGCGACTCCTACGAGCAGTACTTC | CAIRTSDSYEQYF
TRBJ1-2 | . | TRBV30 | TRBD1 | TGTGCCGGGGGACAGGGGGCTTGGGGCTACACCTTC | CAGGQGAWGYTF
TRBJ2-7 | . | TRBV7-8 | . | TGTGCCAGCAGCTTAGAAGGGGTTTTCTACGAGCAGTACTTC | CASSLEGVFYEQYF
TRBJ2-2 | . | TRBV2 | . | TGTGCCAGCAGGGACAGATATTTCGGGGAGCTGTTTTTT | CASRDRYFGELFF
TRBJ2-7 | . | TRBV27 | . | TGTGCCAGCAGCCGTCGGGGTGGAATCCACGAGCAGTACTTC | CASSRRGGIHEQYF
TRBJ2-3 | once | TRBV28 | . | TGTGCCAGCGGGTGGGATACAGCGGCTAGCACAGATACGCAGTATTTT | CASGWDTAASTDTQYF
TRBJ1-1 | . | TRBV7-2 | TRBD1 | TGTGCCAGCAGCTTATGGGGTACCGGACAGGGGAACACTGAAGCTTTCTTT | CASSLWGTGQGNTEAFF
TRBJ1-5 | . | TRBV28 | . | TGTGCCAGCAGTTTATTGAGGGCGTCCGTAAATCAGCCCCAGCATTTT | CASSLLRASVNQPQHF
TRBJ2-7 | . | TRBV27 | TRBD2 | TGTGCCAGCAGTCTTGGACTAGCGGGAGGCGAGCAGTACTTC | CASSLGLAGGEQYF
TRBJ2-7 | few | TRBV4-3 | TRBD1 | TGCGCCAGCAGCCAAGATTTTGGGACAGGGGGCTACGAGCAGTACTTC | CASSQDFGTGGYEQYF
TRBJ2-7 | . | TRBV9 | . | TGTGCCAGCAGCCCCTCCTCGGGGGCCTACGAGCAGTACTTC | CASSPSSGAYEQYF
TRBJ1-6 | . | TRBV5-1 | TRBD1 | TGCGCCAGCAGCCCAGGGACAGGCTCCTATAATTCACCCCTCCACTTT | CASSPGTGSYNSPLHF
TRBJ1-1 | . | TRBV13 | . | TGTGCCAGCAGCTTAGCCGGGGGAAGAGAAACTGAAGCTTTCTTT | CASSLAGGRETEAFF
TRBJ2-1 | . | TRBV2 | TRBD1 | TGTGCCGCCAGATTAGGGACAGGGTCCAATGAGCAGTTCTTC | CAARLGTGSNEQFF
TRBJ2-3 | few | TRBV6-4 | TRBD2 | TGTGCCAGCAGTGAGTTCGCGGGAGGGGTAGATACGCAGTATTTT | CASSEFAGGVDTQYF
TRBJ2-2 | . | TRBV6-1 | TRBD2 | TGTGCCAGCAGTGCTAGCCATAGCGGGAGTCATGTCACCGGGGAGCTGTTTTTT | CASSASHSGSHVTGELFF
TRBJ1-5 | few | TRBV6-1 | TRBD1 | TGTGCCAGCAGTGCCACAGGGGATCAGCCCCAGCATTTT | CASSATGDQPQHF
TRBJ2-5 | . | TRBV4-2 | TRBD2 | TGTGCCAGCAGCCAGATTAACTCCGGGACTAGAGGGGAGACCCAGTACTTC | CASSQINSGTRGETQYF
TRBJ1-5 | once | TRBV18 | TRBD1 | TGTGCCAGCTCACCAGGAGGGGGCGGTGGGCCCCAGCATTTT | CASSPGGGGGPQHF
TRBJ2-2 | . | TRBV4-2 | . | TGTGCCAGCGGGGCTAACACCGGGGAGCTGTTTTTT | CASGANTGELFF
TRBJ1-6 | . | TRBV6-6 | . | TGTGCCAGCAGTAAGGAGGAAGTTTCACCCCTCCACTTT | CASSKEEVSPLHF
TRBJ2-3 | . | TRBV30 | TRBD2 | TGTGCCTGGATAGGATCCTGGGGGGGTGGGCGGAGGACGCAGTATTTT | CAWIGSWGGGRRTQYF
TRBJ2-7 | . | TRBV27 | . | TGTGCCAGCAGCCCTGGTAGCGCCGCCTACGAGCAGTACTTC | CASSPGSAAYEQYF
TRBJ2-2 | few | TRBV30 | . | TGTGCCTGGAAGGACTCGACCCACACCGGGGAGCTGTTTTTT | CAWKDSTHTGELFF
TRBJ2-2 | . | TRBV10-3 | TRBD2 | TGTGCCGCGGGACTAATGAACACCGGGGAGCTGTTTTTT | CAAGLMNTGELFF
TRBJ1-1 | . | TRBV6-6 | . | TGTGCCAGCAGTGACGGACAAAACACTGAAGCTTTCTTT | CASSDGQNTEAFF
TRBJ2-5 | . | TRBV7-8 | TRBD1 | TGTGCCAGCAGCCCCGGGACAGCCCAAGAGACCCAGTACTTC | CASSPGTAQETQYF
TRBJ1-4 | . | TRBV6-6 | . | TGTGCCAGCAGTTACTACCGGGGTCTAGAACTGTTTTTT | CASSYYRGLELFF
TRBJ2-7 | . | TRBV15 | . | TGTGCCACCAGCAAAGGGGGGGTTTACGAGCAGTACTTC | CATSKGGVYEQYF
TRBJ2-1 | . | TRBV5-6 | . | TGTGCCAGCAGCGGGGACTTTGGGTACAATGAGCAGTTCTTC | CASSGDFGYNEQFF
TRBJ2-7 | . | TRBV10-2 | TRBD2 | TGCGCCAGCAGAGAGACTAGCGGGATACACTACGAGCAGTACTTC | CASRETSGIHYEQYF
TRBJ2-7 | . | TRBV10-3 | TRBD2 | TGTGCCATCAGTCAACGGGAGGTGTCCTACGAGCAGTACTTC | CAISQREVSYEQYF
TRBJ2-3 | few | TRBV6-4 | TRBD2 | TGTGCCAGCAGTGACTCGAGCGGGGGCAGAGATACGCAGTATTTT | CASSDSSGGRDTQYF
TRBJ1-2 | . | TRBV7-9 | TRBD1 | TGTGCCAGCAGCTTAGTGGGCAGGGGGGAGGATGGCTACACCTTC | CASSLVGRGEDGYTF
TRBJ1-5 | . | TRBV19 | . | TGTGCCAGTAGATTTCAATCCGTCGGGGGGAGTAATCAGCCCCAGCATTTT | CASRFQSVGGSNQPQHF
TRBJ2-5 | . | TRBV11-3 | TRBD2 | TGTACCCGTCTAAGTTGGATAGCGGGAGGGCCCGAGACCCAGTACTTC | CTRLSWIAGGPETQYF
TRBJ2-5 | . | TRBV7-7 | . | TGTGCTAGCAGCCCTGGGGGGTACCAAGAGACCCAGTACTTC | CASSPGGYQETQYF
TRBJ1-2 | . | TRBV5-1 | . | TGCGCCAGCAGCCCTGAACCATTAGACTATGGCTACACCTTC | CASSPEPLDYGYTF
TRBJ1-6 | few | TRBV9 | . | TGTGCCAGCAGCCTCCTTCCTGATAATTCACCCCTCCACTTT | CASSLLPDNSPLHF
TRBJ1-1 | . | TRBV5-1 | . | TGCGCCAGCAGCTTTACGTCGCGGGAGGCTGAAGCTTTCTTT | CASSFTSREAEAFF
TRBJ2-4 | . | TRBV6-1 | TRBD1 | TGTGCCAGCAGGGACAGGGCCAAAAACATTCAGTACTTC | CASRDRAKNIQYF
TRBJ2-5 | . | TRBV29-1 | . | TGCAGCGGGCGGGCTGTAGGAAAAGAGACCCAGTACTTC | CSGRAVGKETQYF